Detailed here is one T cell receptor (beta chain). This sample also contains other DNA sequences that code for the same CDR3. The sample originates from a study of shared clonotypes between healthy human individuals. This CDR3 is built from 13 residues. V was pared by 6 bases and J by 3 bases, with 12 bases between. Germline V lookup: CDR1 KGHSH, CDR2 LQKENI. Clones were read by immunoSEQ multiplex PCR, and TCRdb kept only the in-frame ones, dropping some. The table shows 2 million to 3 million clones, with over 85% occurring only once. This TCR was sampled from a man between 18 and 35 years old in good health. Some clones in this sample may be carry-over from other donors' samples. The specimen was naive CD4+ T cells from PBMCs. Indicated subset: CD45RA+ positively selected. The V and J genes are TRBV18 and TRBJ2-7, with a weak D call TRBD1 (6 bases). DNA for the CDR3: TGTGCCAGCTCCCCAACAGGGAACTACGAGCAGTACTTC. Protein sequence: CASSPTGNYEQYF.